Below are 18 T cell receptor beta chains sequenced from a single sample in a study of spatial heterogeneity in lung cancer. The study, taken as a whole, reports: Tracking of tumor mutation counts was seen in expanded intratumoral alpha and beta TCR counts.

MiXCR, applied by TCRdb to the 5' RACE reads, yields one record per CDR3 protein. The sample shows about 7,100 distinct CDR3 sequences, about 7% of them seen only once. As for time point: sample taken at primary tumor resection. Antigens of these TCRs are unknown. The source was lung tumor tissue, collected at surgery. Source of these receptors: a male donor with early-stage non-small cell lung cancer.

The V and J genes are TRBV4-1 and TRBJ1-1; possible D gene TRBD1, 5 bases. The germline CDR1 and CDR2 sequences are MGHRA and YSYEKL. V was cut by 3 bases and J by 0 bases, with 11 bases left in between. There are 15 residues in the CDR3. CDR3 nucleotides: TGCGCCAGCAGCCAGTTCGGGGGGATGAACACTGAAGCTTTCTTT. The encoded protein is CASSQFGGMNTEAFF.

This clonotype was observed at least ten times. V usage is TRBV5-6 and J usage is TRBJ2-3, with D possibly being TRBD2 (6 bases). The CDR3 runs to 14 residues. The germline CDR1 and CDR2 sequences are SGHDT and YYEEEE. V was clipped by 0 bases and J by 5 bases, with 10 bases between them. The CDR3 protein is CASSLGAGRDTQYF. CDR3 in DNA: TGTGCCAGCAGCTTGGGGGCGGGGAGAGATACGCAGTATTTT.

This chain uses TRBV29-1 with TRBJ2-5; D assignment may be TRBD1 or TRBD2 (6 bases each). Trimming removed 0 bases at V and 3 bases at J, with 14 bases between. This CDR3 spans 15 amino acids. CDR1 SQVTM and CDR2 ANQGSEA come from the germline V gene. The CDR3 nucleotides read TGCAGCGTTGAAGATCCGTGGGGGGCCAAAGAGACCCAGTACTTC. This codes for CSVEDPWGAKETQYF. The variable domain in full, completed from reference TRBV29-1 and TRBJ2-5, reads SAVISQKPSRDICQRGTSLTIQCQVDSQVTMMFWYRQQPGQSLTLIATANQGSEATYESGFVIDKFPISRPNLTFSTLTVSNMSPEDSSIYLCSVEDPWGAKETQYFGPGTRLLVL.

In this sample, this clonotype turned up many times. This chain joins TRBV30 and TRBJ2-5, with no clear D. The CDR3 is made up of 10 amino acids. Trimming took off 5 bases at V and 5 bases at J, with 6 bases between the two ends. Per the germline V gene, CDR1 is GTSNPN and CDR2 is SVGIG (reference sequence). CDR3 protein: CAWAIETQYF. The CDR3 DNA reads TGTGCCTGGGCTATCGAGACCCAGTACTTC.

This clonotype rates as medium-sized. This rearrangement joins TRBV28 to TRBJ2-5; no firm D call. The CDR3 consists of 15 residues. The V end lost 2 bases, the J end lost 9 bases, and 19 bases lay between the germline ends. CDR1 is MDHEN, CDR2 SYDVKM, per germline. CDR3 region: CASSLEPAMSLAQYF. In DNA, the CDR3 is TGTGCCAGCAGTTTAGAGCCCGCAATGTCTCTGGCCCAGTACTTC.

This clonotype is medium-sized (0.01 to 0.1%). The chain combines TRBV2 with TRBJ2-1, with TRBD2 matching over 14 bases. This CDR3 comprises 18 residues. Germline values: CDR1 SNHLY, CDR2 FYNNEI. V shed 8 bases and J 1 base; nucleotides not matched to a gene: 10. CDR3 in amino acids: CASGGTSGGRGSYNEQFF. In nucleotides, the CDR3 is TGTGCCAGCGGCGGGACTAGCGGGGGCCGGGGGTCCTACAATGAGCAGTTCTTC.

V is TRBV6-2 or TRBV6-3 and J is TRBJ1-5, with a possible D match to TRBD1 (6 bases). The germline V gene encodes CDR1 MNHEY and CDR2 SVGEGT. The CDR3 totals 14 residues. Trimming left V 8 bases short and J 0 bases short, with 11 bases between. The CDR3 sequence: CASGGANSNQPQHF. Written as DNA, the CDR3 is TGTGCCAGCGGGGGGGCGAATAGCAATCAGCCCCAGCATTTT.

The rearrangement uses TRBV29-1 and TRBJ1-1; D not resolved. Trimming cost V 4 bases and J 1 base, with 7 bases left between them. Germline V CDR1 and CDR2: SQVTM, ANQGSEA. The CDR3 has 12 residues. DNA of the CDR3: TGCAGCGTTGCCACGGGGAACACTGAAGCTTTCTTT. It codes for CSVATGNTEAFF. Full variable domain (outside the CDR3, taken from reference TRBV29-1 and TRBJ1-1): SAVISQKPSRDICQRGTSLTIQCQVDSQVTMMFWYRQQPGQSLTLIATANQGSEATYESGFVIDKFPISRPNLTFSTLTVSNMSPEDSSIYLCSVATGNTEAFFGQGTRLTVV.

This clonotype is labeled medium-sized. The rearrangement joins TRBV5-1 to TRBJ2-7; perhaps TRBD1 as D (5 bases). The CDR3 consists of 16 residues. Trimming cost V 4 bases and J 11 bases, with 28 bases left between them. The V gene's germline CDR1 is SGHRS and CDR2 YFSETQ. The chain's CDR3 is CASSMSGQAAAGWEYF. CDR3 DNA: TGCGCCAGCAGCATGTCCGGCCAGGCCGCTGCAGGGTGGGAGTACTTC.

Details on this clonotype: No conserved phenylalanine or tryptophan ends this CDR3, so it is likely a read error. The chain joins TRBV29-1 to TRBJ2-6, with D perhaps TRBD1 or TRBD2 (5 bases each). The V gene lost 5 bases and the J gene lost 0 bases, with 8 bases spanning the gap. The germline gives CDR1 SQVTM, CDR2 ANQGSEA. The CDR3 loop spans 14 amino acids. The CDR3 sequence: CSVTGLSGANVLTS. The CDR3 coding sequence is TGCAGCGTTACAGGACTCTCTGGGGCCAACGTCCTGACTTCC.

This clonotype was detected many times. V usage is TRBV10-3 and J usage is TRBJ2-5; D remains ambiguous. Germline CDR1 is ENHRY and CDR2 is SYGVKD. This CDR3 contains 12 residues. Deletions cut 4 bases from V and 0 bases from J, with 3 bases between. The CDR3, as DNA: TGTGCCATCAGTGGCGACCAAGAGACCCAGTACTTC. Amino acid sequence: CAISGDQETQYF.

In its sample, this clonotype was seen many times. This chain connects TRBV4-2 to TRBJ1-3; 7 positions agree with TRBD1. Germline CDR1 reads LGHNA; CDR2 reads YNFKEQ. V lost 1 base, J lost 6 bases, and 6 bases stayed unmatched. The CDR3 runs 15 residues. In DNA, the CDR3 is TGTGCCAGCAGCCAAGTGGGGGACAGAGTAAACACCATATATTTT. The encoded protein is CASSQVGDRVNTIYF.

In this sample, this clonotype turned up a few times. The chain carries TRBV29-1 and TRBJ2-6; D remains ambiguous. V lost 7 bases and J 1 base, leaving 11 bases between the germline ends. Germline V gene sequence: CDR1 SQVTM, CDR2 ANQGSEA. This CDR3 spans 14 amino acids. CDR3 nucleotide sequence: TGCAGCGCCACCCCAGGATCTGGGGCCAACGTCCTGACTTTC. Translated, it gives CSATPGSGANVLTF.

This chain connects TRBV11-2 to TRBJ2-7; 7 bases map to TRBD1. Germline V lookup: CDR1 SGHAT, CDR2 FQNNGV. The CDR3 length is 15 residues. Trimming removed 4 bases from V and 1 base from J; junction bases left unmatched: 7. The CDR3 DNA is TGTGCCAGCAGCTCCATCCGGGACAGTTCCTACGAGCAGTACTTC. It specifies CASSSIRDSSYEQYF.

This clonotype was seen a few times. The genes are TRBV5-1 and TRBJ1-5, with TRBD1 matching over 9 bases. CDR3 length: 16 amino acids. Looked up from germline, CDR1 is SGHRS and CDR2 is YFSETQ. J gave up 4 bases and V 0 bases, and 5 bases lay outside the gene matches. This CDR3 reads CASSLGSGTGNQPQHF. CDR3 DNA sequence: TGCGCCAGCAGCTTGGGATCCGGGACAGGGAATCAGCCCCAGCATTTT. The full variable domain, its missing parts supplied by reference TRBV5-1 and TRBJ1-5, is KAGVTQTPRYLIKTRGQQVTLSCSPISGHRSVSWYQQTPGQGLQFLFEYFSETQRNKGNFPGRFSGRQFSNSRSEMNVSTLELGDSALYLCASSLGSGTGNQPQHFGDGTRLSIL.

The table lists this clonotype with a few counts. CDR3: CAWSSGGDQPQHF. The CDR3 bases are TGTGCCTGGAGTTCGGGGGGGGATCAGCCCCAGCATTTT. V usage is TRBV30 and J usage is TRBJ1-5; the D gene is possibly TRBD1 (5 bases). Germline V gene lookup returns CDR1 GTSNPN and CDR2 SVGIG (reference sequence). This CDR3 contains 13 residues. The V gene lost 2 bases and the J gene lost 5 bases, with 10 bases spanning the gap.

In DNA, the CDR3 is TGTGCCAGCAGTTCCCCCCGGATTGGGGTGGCTCAGCCCCAGCATTTT. Translation gives CASSSPRIGVAQPQHF. The V and J genes are TRBV28 and TRBJ1-5, with no clear D. This CDR3 spans 16 amino acids. Trimming took 4 bases from V and 6 from J, leaving 19 bases between them. CDR1 is MDHEN, CDR2 SYDVKM, per germline. The full variable domain, completed using reference TRBV28 and TRBJ1-5, is DVKVTQSSRYLVKRTGEKVFLECVQDMDHENMFWYRQDPGLGLRLIYFSYDVKMKEKGDIPEGYSVSREKKERFSLILESASTNQTSMYLCASSSPRIGVAQPQHFGDGTRLSIL.

This clonotype is classed as medium-sized (0.01 to 0.1%). The chain uses TRBV28 and TRBJ1-4; D might be TRBD1 (5 bases). The CDR3 has 15 residues. With 6 bases removed from V and 5 bases from J, the gap between germline ends came to 16 bases. The V gene's germline CDR1 is MDHEN and CDR2 SYDVKM. CDR3 sequence (DNA): TGTGCCAGCAGCACGACCCGGGGCCTGAATGAAAAACTGTTTTTT. Translation gives CASSTTRGLNEKLFF.